These 8 T cell receptor beta chains were all obtained from the same sample, sequenced in a study of radiotherapy plus CTLA-4 blockade in lung cancer. Assay used: immunoSEQ multiplex PCR; TCRdb lists only in-frame clones, some missing. The repertoire includes 60,000 to 75,000 clones, roughly 76% of them detected once, and about 16% sits in the top ten. The sequenced sample was peripheral blood, obtained from a patient treated with radiotherapy plus ipilimumab. These receptors originate from a human donor with non-small cell lung cancer whose response to radiotherapy plus ipilimumab could not be evaluated. Some clones in this sample may be carry-over from other donors' samples.

This clone was seen just once. The rearrangement links TRBV28 to TRBJ2-7; 7 bases are a match to TRBD2. Trimming cost V 8 bases and J 4 bases; bases outside gene matches: 8. Looked up from germline, CDR1 is MDHEN and CDR2 is SYDVKM. The CDR3 loop spans 13 amino acids. CDR3 in amino acids: CASAFGGGYEQYF. In DNA, the CDR3 is TGTGCCAGCGCCTTTGGGGGGGGGTACGAGCAGTACTTC.

The chain uses TRBV5-1 and TRBJ2-2; no clear D gene. V was shortened by 7 bases and J by 0 bases, with 7 bases between the two germline ends. Germline CDR1 SGHRS, CDR2 YFSETQ. The CDR3 is 13 residues long. The CDR3 spells CASSVSNTGELFF. In nucleotides, the CDR3 is TGCGCCAGCTCAGTCTCGAACACCGGGGAGCTGTTTTTT.

The chain links TRBV28 to TRBJ2-7, with 12 nucleotides matching TRBD2. Germline values: CDR1 MDHEN, CDR2 SYDVKM. V gave up 7 bases and J gave up 3 bases; unmatched junction bases: 19. The CDR3 contains 19 residues. The CDR3 region is CASTSVSRGLAGARYEQYF. The CDR3 nucleotides read TGTGCCAGCACTTCCGTTTCAAGGGGACTAGCGGGCGCCCGCTACGAGCAGTACTTC.

This chain uses TRBV7-2 with TRBJ2-7; TRBD1 agrees at 9 bases. Germline V gene sequence: CDR1 SGHTA, CDR2 FQGNSA. J was trimmed by 3 bases and V by 5 bases; bases with no gene match: 2. This CDR3 region has 13 residues. CDR3 DNA sequence: TGTGCCAGCAGCCCGGGACAGGGCTACGAGCAGTACTTC. Translated, it gives CASSPGQGYEQYF.

The chain joins TRBV6-1 to TRBJ2-3; D uncertain. The length of the CDR3 is 16 residues. Trimming took 0 bases from V and 4 from J, leaving 14 bases between them. Germline V gene sequence: CDR1 MNHNS, CDR2 SASEGT. The CDR3 loop reads CASSEARGLVSDTQYF. Written as DNA, the CDR3 is TGTGCCAGCAGTGAAGCTAGAGGTCTGGTCTCAGATACGCAGTATTTT.

This rearrangement joins TRBV7-8 to TRBJ2-3; 7 bases are shared with TRBD2. CDR1 SGHVS and CDR2 FQNEAQ come from the germline V gene. CDR3 length equals 16 residues. Trimming at V came to 2 bases and at J to 2 bases, leaving 7 bases not matched to a gene. The CDR3 here is CASSLWEAGTTDTQYF. The CDR3 coding sequence is TGTGCCAGCAGCTTATGGGAAGCGGGGACCACAGATACGCAGTATTTT.

This clone was detected only once. The chain couples TRBV4-2 to TRBJ2-1, with D possibly matching TRBD2 (5 bases). CDR1 LGHNA and CDR2 YNFKEQ come from the germline V gene. V was cut by 1 base and J by 8 bases, with 18 bases left in between. The CDR3 covers 16 residues. CDR3 sequence (DNA): TGTGCCAGCAGCCAAGTATTCGGGGTCCCGGTAGATGAGCAGTTCTTC. Translation: CASSQVFGVPVDEQFF.

The chain couples TRBV7-6 to TRBJ1-5; a possible D gene is TRBD1 (5 bases). Germline CDR1 reads SGHVS; CDR2 reads FNYEAQ. This CDR3 spans 15 amino acids. V was pared by 5 bases and J by 2 bases, with 13 bases between. The CDR3 reads CASSNQPGGNQPQHF. The CDR3 nucleotides are TGTGCCAGCAGCAATCAGCCGGGGGGCAATCAGCCCCAGCATTTT.